This T cell receptor (beta chain) emerged from a study of T cell repertoires and HLA-DP antigens. The assay was immunoSEQ multiplex PCR, and TCRdb's table has in-frame clones only and misses some. The data show around 100,000 clones, around 93% seen once. Notes on this clone: Its antigen is unknown.

Germline loops: CDR1 MNHEY, CDR2 SMNVEV (reference sequence). The V end was cut by 3 bases, the J end by 7 bases, with 12 bases between. This CDR3 is 14 amino acids long. This clonotype was obtained from a woman under 30 in good health and CMV-seronegative. This chain connects TRBV27 to TRBJ2-2, with D possibly TRBD1 on 6 matching bases. Sequenced sample: CD4+ T cells from PBMCs. The CDR3 DNA sequence: TGTGCCAGCAGTTTCCTGGGGGCGAACGGGGAGCTGTTTTTT. Protein: CASSFLGANGELFF.